This T cell receptor (beta chain) comes out of a study of CD8 T cells in Susac syndrome. On the study more broadly: Clinically active disease was present in six of the sequenced Susac syndrome patients. Roughly eight of these patients were in remission.

The authors sequenced TCR beta from blood CD8+ and CD4+ T cells. When the RNA was reverse transcribed, random hexamers were used with an input of roughly 0.45 to 1 ug. It was immunoSEQ multiplex PCR that amplified TCR beta CDR3 across 54 Vbeta and 13 Jbeta. Using its own MiXCR run on the immunoSEQ multiplex PCR reads, TCRdb lists one record per CDR3 protein. The sample includes under 200,000 distinct CDR3 sequences, around nine tenths of them seen just once. Looked up from germline, CDR1 is ENHRY and CDR2 is SYGVKD. The ends lost 10 bases at V and 4 bases at J; junction bases unmatched: 9. The CDR3 loop spans 13 amino acids.

This clonotype was obtained from a human donor with Susac syndrome. This chain connects TRBV10-3 to TRBJ1-1; TRBD1 matches at 7 bases. Sequenced sample: CD4+ T cells from PBMCs. CDR3 sequence reads: CATLRGDSTEAFF. The CDR3 nucleotides are TGTGCCACCTTAAGGGGGGACAGCACTGAAGCTTTCTTT.